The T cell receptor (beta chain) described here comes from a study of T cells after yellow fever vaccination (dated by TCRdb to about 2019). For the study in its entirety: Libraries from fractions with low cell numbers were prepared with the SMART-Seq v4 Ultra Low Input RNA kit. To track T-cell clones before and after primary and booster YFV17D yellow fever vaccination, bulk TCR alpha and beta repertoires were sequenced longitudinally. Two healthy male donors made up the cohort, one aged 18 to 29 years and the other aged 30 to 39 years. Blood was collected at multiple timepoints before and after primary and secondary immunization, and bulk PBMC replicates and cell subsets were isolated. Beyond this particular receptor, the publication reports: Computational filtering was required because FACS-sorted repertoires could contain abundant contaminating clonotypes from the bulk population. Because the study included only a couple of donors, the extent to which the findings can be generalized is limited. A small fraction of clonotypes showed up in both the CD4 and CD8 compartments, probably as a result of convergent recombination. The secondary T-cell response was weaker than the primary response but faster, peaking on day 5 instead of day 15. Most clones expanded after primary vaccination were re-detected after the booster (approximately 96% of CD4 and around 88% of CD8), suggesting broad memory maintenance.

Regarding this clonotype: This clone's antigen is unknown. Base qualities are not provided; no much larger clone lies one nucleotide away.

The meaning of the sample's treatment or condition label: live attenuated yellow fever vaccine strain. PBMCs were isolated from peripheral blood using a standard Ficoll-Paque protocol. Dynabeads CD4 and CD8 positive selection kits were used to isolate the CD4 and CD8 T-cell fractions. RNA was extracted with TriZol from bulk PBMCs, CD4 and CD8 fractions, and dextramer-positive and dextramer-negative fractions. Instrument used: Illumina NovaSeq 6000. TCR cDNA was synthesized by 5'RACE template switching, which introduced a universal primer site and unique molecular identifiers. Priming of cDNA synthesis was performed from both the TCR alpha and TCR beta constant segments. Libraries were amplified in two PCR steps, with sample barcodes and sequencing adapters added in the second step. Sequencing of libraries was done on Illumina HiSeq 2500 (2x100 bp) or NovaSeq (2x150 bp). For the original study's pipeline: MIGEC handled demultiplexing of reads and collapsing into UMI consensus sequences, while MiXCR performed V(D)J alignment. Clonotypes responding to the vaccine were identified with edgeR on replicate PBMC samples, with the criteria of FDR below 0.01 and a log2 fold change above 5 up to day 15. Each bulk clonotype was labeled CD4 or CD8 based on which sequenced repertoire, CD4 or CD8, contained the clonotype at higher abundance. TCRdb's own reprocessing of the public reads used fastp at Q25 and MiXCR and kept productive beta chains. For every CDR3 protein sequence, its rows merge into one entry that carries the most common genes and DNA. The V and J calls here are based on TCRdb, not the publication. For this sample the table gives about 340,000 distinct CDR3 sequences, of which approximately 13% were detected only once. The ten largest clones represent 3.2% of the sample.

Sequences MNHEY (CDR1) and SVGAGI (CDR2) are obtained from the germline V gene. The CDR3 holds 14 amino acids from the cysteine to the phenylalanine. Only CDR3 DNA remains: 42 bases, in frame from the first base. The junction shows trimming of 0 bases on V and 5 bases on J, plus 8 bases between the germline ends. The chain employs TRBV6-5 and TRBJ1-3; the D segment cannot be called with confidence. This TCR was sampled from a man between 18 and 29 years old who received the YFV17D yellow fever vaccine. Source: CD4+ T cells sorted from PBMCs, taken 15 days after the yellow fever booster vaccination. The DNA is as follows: TGTGCCAGCAGTTACTCTGCAGGAAGAAACACCATATATTTT. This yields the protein CASSYSAGRNTIYF.